This T cell receptor beta chain originates from a study of shared clonotypes between healthy human individuals (dated by TCRdb to 2018 to 2021). Regarding the complete study: A couple of women and a few men aged 18 to 49 years were included in the cohort. For each donor, CD4 naive and CD4 memory were each run on three plates, CD8 naive on two plates, and CD8 memory on one plate. To estimate repertoire size and how much clonotypes are shared between individuals, the study performed deep sequencing of blood TCR repertoires from roughly five healthy adults. Libraries were prepared and TCR repertoires were sequenced by different laboratories using diverse techniques, in order to increase sequencing depth and limit assay-specific biases. Leukapheresis yielded between about 0.9 and 9.5 billion PBMCs per donor.

TCR CDR3 regions were amplified from genomic DNA by multiplex PCR using the deep immunoSEQ assay. For each cell subset, the extracted genomic DNA was distributed evenly across all wells of several immunoSEQ 96-well plates, and each plate served as one replicate. Each replicate PCR for sorted subsets received about 0.2 ug genomic DNA, equal to 30,000 or so T cell genomes. Purified libraries were measured with a Qubit 3.0 fluorometer, size-checked on a Bioanalyzer 2100, and measured again with the KAPA Library Quantification kit. Every immunoSEQ 96-well plate was sequenced on a dedicated single-read 150-cycle Illumina NextSeq 550 flow cell. Turning to the authors' computational methods: Because only junctional sequences without quality scores were contained in the immunoSEQ output, filtering matching that applied to full-length reads could not be performed. Sequences were annotated with PyIR, a Python wrapper for IgBLAST v1.9, and V/J genes and CDR3 were assigned using IMGT germline references. Reads with weak V/J assignments (E-value above 1e-6), missing CDR3, stop codons, out-of-frame junctions, or ambiguous translated residues were removed. V3J clonotypes were defined as sequences sharing the same inferred V gene, J gene, and CDR3 amino acid sequence. The percentage overlap between two repertoires was calculated by dividing the number of shared unique clonotypes by the size of the smaller repertoire. Three approaches were used to assess repertoire richness: RTK rarefaction, the Chao1 estimator, and Recon v2.1 estimates of unobserved clonotypes. Generation probabilities were computed with OLGA for all TCRbeta clonotypes obtained by the gDNA method from four donors. The clones in this table, taken by TCRdb from immuneACCESS, are in-frame only. Not every clone is retained; where verified, under half of the shortfall comes from an unresolved V gene, and the cause of the rest is unknown. That table gives V, J and clone size, and the DNA gave D and trimming. The sample table shows around 2.1 million clones, and more than 85% are seen once. Jointly, the top ten make up roughly 1.7% of the sample.

The table lists this clone with a count of one. It has no known antigen specificity. No qualities accompany the bases; no much larger clone lies one base away. CD8 naive samples were obtained by positive selection for CCR7 among CD45RO-negative cells, yielding a CD45RA+CCR7+ population from which TemRA cells were excluded. The donors were healthy, HIV-negative adults with no recently reported acute infections or vaccinations. Every donor was a Caucasian adult residing in Nashville, Tennessee, USA. Blood was collected by leukapheresis, and PBMCs were isolated by Ficoll-Histopaque density gradient centrifugation and then cryopreserved in liquid nitrogen vapor phase. Analytical flow cytometry was used to check the purity and quantity of every magnetically sorted T cell population. Genomic DNA was isolated from every sorted fraction and measured by UV absorbance on a Nanodrop 2000c. V is cut back by 1 base and J by 1 base, with 6 bases in the junction unmatched. Measured from the cysteine to the phenylalanine, the CDR3 is 18 residues long. The kept DNA is CDR3 alone, 54 bases in frame from the first base. Sequences SGHVS (CDR1) and FQNEAQ (CDR2) are obtained from the germline V gene.

Study-wide conclusions, independent of this receptor: Incomplete sequencing was indicated by rarefaction of sorted-subset datasets, despite the large sequencing depth. Across a handful of donors, approximately 4.6% of naive CD4, over 3% of naive CD8, around 2.1% of memory CD4, and 0.4% of memory CD8 clonotypes were shared. Estimated clonotype richness was generally larger for naive than for memory subsets. Compared with non-shared clonotypes, clonotypes shared by all four sorted-subset donors had higher generation probabilities. Pairwise subsampling indicated that sequencing depth was expected to affect the degree of clonotype sharing among donors. Only blood was sampled, and tissue TCR repertoires likely differ from those in blood. Because the study included a small number of donors, the genetic and exposure-history diversity represented was limited.

Sequencing was done on a sample of naive CD8+ T cells from PBMCs. Reading the label with the study, this specimen's cell subset or site is: CD45RA+CCR7+. Recombination linked TRBV7-8 to TRBJ2-3; 12 central bases correspond to TRBD2. This TCR derives from a man aged 18 to 29 in good health. Some clones in this sample may be carry-over from other donors' samples. The CDR3 here reads CASSLVLAGGPGTDTQYF. The nucleotide sequence is given as TGTGCCAGCAGCTTAGTTCTAGCGGGAGGGCCGGGCACAGATACGCAGTATTTT.